Listed below are T cell receptor beta chains from one sample, sequenced in a study of T cell changes during pregnancy in multiple sclerosis. Only in-frame clones appear in the TCRdb table, and some are missing; sequencing was by immunoSEQ multiplex PCR. The sample carries over 55,000 clones, 85% to 95% recorded once. Sequencing was performed on CD8+ T cells from peripheral blood mononuclear cells, taken in the third trimester of pregnancy. The receptors were sampled from a female donor with multiple sclerosis, enrolled in a pregnancy study. Both conserved end residues are part of each CDR3. The D gene is left open where the match is weak. Part of the rows lack a size; the others show once, few, many or a class for expanded clones.

v_call	j_call	d_call	clone_size	cdr3_nt	cdr3_aa
TRBV12-5	TRBJ2-2	NA	NA	TGTGCTAGTGGGGACAGCAACACCGGGGAGCTGTTTTTT	CASGDSNTGELFF
TRBV4-1	TRBJ1-1	NA	NA	TGCGCCAGCAGCCAAGCCAGGGAGGACACTGAAGCTTTCTTT	CASSQAREDTEAFF
TRBV30	TRBJ1-1	TRBD1	NA	TGTGCCTGGAGTCCGGACAGGGGGTTTTTGAACACTGAAGCTTTCTTT	CAWSPDRGFLNTEAFF
TRBV27	TRBJ2-1	NA	NA	TGTGCCAGCAGTCGACTAGGGGACAATGAGCAGTTCTTC	CASSRLGDNEQFF
TRBV11-2	TRBJ2-1	NA	few	TGTGCCAGCAGCTTAGATCTGCGGGACTCATACAATGAGCAGTTCTTC	CASSLDLRDSYNEQFF
TRBV5-1	TRBJ2-1	TRBD2	NA	TGCGCCAGCAGAACGGAACCGGGACTAGTTTTCTCCTACAATGAGCAGTTCTTC	CASRTEPGLVFSYNEQFF
TRBV30	TRBJ2-2	TRBD2	NA	TGTGCCTGGATCGGGCCGGGACTAGCGGGGGGGTCGAACACCGGGGAGCTGTTTTTT	CAWIGPGLAGGSNTGELFF
TRBV10-2	TRBJ2-7	TRBD2	NA	TGCGCCAGCAGAGATACCGGGGGGGGCGCCGAGCAGTACTTC	CASRDTGGGAEQYF
TRBV4-1	TRBJ2-7	NA	NA	TGCGCCAGCAGCCGGACTTTGAACAGTAAGTTTTTAGCCTACGAGCAGTACTTC	CASSRTLNSKFLAYEQYF
TRBV21-1	TRBJ2-6	NA	NA	TGTGCCAGCAGCAATATTTACTCTGGGGCCAACGTCCTGACTTTC	CASSNIYSGANVLTF
TRBV13	TRBJ2-7	TRBD2	NA	TGTGCCAGCAGCCTGGGACTAGCGGGAGGAGCCTACGAGCAGTACTTC	CASSLGLAGGAYEQYF
TRBV13	TRBJ2-7	TRBD2	NA	TGTGCCAGCAGCCTATCCGGGACTAGCGCGTACGAGCAGTACTTC	CASSLSGTSAYEQYF
TRBV7-9	TRBJ1-2	TRBD1	NA	TGTGCCAGCAGTGGCGAGGGACAGTTAAACTATGGCTACACCTTC	CASSGEGQLNYGYTF
TRBV11-2	TRBJ2-1	NA	NA	TGTGCCAGCAGCTTGGGCGAGAGCTCCTACAATGAGCAGTTCTTC	CASSLGESSYNEQFF
TRBV6-5	TRBJ2-7	TRBD1	NA	TGTGCCAGCACGGACAGGGTATACGAGCAGTACTTC	CASTDRVYEQYF
TRBV5-4	TRBJ1-1	NA	once	TGTGCCAGCAGCTCGGACGGGATCACTGAAGCTTTCTTT	CASSSDGITEAFF
TRBV4-1	TRBJ2-7	TRBD2	NA	TGCGCCAGCAGCCAAGATCTAGGTAGCGGGGTCTCCTACGAGCAGTACTTC	CASSQDLGSGVSYEQYF
TRBV5-6	TRBJ2-3	TRBD2	NA	TGTGCCAGCAGCCAATACGGACTAGCGGGATCCACAGATACGCAGTATTTT	CASSQYGLAGSTDTQYF
TRBV4-2	TRBJ2-1	NA	NA	TGTGCCAGCAGCCAAGAGCAATACAGCTTTTCCAATGAGCAGTTCTTC	CASSQEQYSFSNEQFF
TRBV29-1	TRBJ1-1	NA	few	TGCAGCGTTGCGTACGGGGAAAAGACTGAAGCTTTCTTT	CSVAYGEKTEAFF
TRBV9	TRBJ2-7	NA	NA	TGTGCCAGCAGCGCCACCGGGGAATCCTACGAGCAGTACTTC	CASSATGESYEQYF
TRBV9	TRBJ2-1	NA	NA	TGTGCCAGCAGCGTAGGCGGGCTACCTTCCTACAATGAGCAGTTCTTC	CASSVGGLPSYNEQFF
TRBV6-5	TRBJ2-7	NA	once	TGTGCCAGCAGTTACTCCACGGGACAAGAAGCCTACGAGCAGTACTTC	CASSYSTGQEAYEQYF
TRBV27	TRBJ1-1	NA	NA	TGTGCCAGCAGTTGGGGAGGGGTGAACACTGAAGCTTTCTTT	CASSWGGVNTEAFF
TRBV5-1	TRBJ1-1	TRBD1	NA	TGCGCCAGCAGTTCCGCGACAGGGGGGACGAACACTGAAGCTTTCTTT	CASSSATGGTNTEAFF
TRBV5-6	TRBJ1-5	TRBD1	NA	TGTGCCAGCAGCGCGGGGACAGACCTTTGGACCCAGCATTTT	CASSAGTDLWTQHF
TRBV7-9	TRBJ2-7	TRBD1	NA	TGTGCCAGCAGCCCCCCGGACAGGCCCTCCTACGAGCAGTACTTC	CASSPPDRPSYEQYF
TRBV5-4	TRBJ1-2	NA	NA	TGTGCCAGCAGCAAGGGCCGGGACTTACTCTGGTATGGCTACACCTTC	CASSKGRDLLWYGYTF
TRBV9	TRBJ1-2	NA	NA	TGTGCCAGCAGTCCCGCTCCAGGGGTTCGAGGCTACACCTTC	CASSPAPGVRGYTF
TRBV4-3	TRBJ2-3	NA	NA	TGCGCCAGCAGCCAAGTTGGGGAGACAGATACGCAGTATTTT	CASSQVGETDTQYF
TRBV6-1	TRBJ2-5	TRBD2	NA	TGTGCCAGCAGTAAACTAGCGGGAGGGTCTGAGACCCAGTACTTC	CASSKLAGGSETQYF
TRBV10-3	TRBJ2-7	TRBD2	NA	TGTGCCATCGGCGAGACTAGCGGGTACGAGCAGTACTTC	CAIGETSGYEQYF
TRBV21-1	TRBJ2-3	NA	NA	TGTGCCAGCAGCATGATAGCGGGAGGGACAGATACGCAGTATTTT	CASSMIAGGTDTQYF
TRBV2	TRBJ1-5	NA	NA	TGTGCCAGCAGCACCCGGGACACTAATCAGCCCCAGCATTTT	CASSTRDTNQPQHF
TRBV14	TRBJ2-1	NA	NA	TGTGCCAGCAGCTTAAGCGTGGCCCCCCTCTACAATGAGCAGTTCTTC	CASSLSVAPLYNEQFF
TRBV19	TRBJ1-2	NA	NA	TGTGCCAGTAGTATGGTCGGCAGGGACTATGGCTACACCTTC	CASSMVGRDYGYTF
TRBV27	TRBJ2-3	NA	NA	TGTGCCAGCAGTTTATCGCTCAGCGGGTTCACAGATACGCAGTATTTT	CASSLSLSGFTDTQYF
TRBV27	TRBJ2-1	NA	NA	TGTGCCAGCAGTCTCCAACAGGGTTGGCATGAGCAGTTCTTC	CASSLQQGWHEQFF
TRBV2	TRBJ2-3	TRBD1	NA	TGTGCCAGCAGTGGGGACAGGGCTACGCAGTATTTT	CASSGDRATQYF
TRBV5-1	TRBJ1-1	NA	NA	TGCGCCAGCAGCTTTGCACAGGGTGCCAACACTGAAGCTTTCTTT	CASSFAQGANTEAFF
TRBV27	TRBJ2-2	TRBD2	NA	TGTGCCAGCAGTCCATCTAGCGGGAGTTGGACCGGGGAGCTGTTTTTT	CASSPSSGSWTGELFF
TRBV13	TRBJ2-7	TRBD1	NA	TGTGCCAGCAGCACGGACAGGGCCGGGGAGCAGTACTTC	CASSTDRAGEQYF
TRBV7-9	TRBJ2-7	NA	NA	TGTGCCAGCAGCCCCCCTAGCTCCTACGAGCAGTACTTC	CASSPPSSYEQYF
TRBV9	TRBJ2-3	TRBD2	few	TGTGCCAGCACCGACGGGAGGACAGATACGCAGTATTTT	CASTDGRTDTQYF
TRBV7-2	TRBJ2-7	NA	NA	TGTGCCAGCAGCCTGGAACAGGGTGTCAGGTACGAGCAGTACTTC	CASSLEQGVRYEQYF
TRBV29-1	TRBJ1-2	TRBD1	NA	TGCAGCACCGAACATCGACAGGGTCACGGCTACACCTTC	CSTEHRQGHGYTF
TRBV9	TRBJ1-4	TRBD1	NA	TGTGCCAGCAGTTCTGAGACAGGGATCTCTACTAATGAAAAACTGTTTTTT	CASSSETGISTNEKLFF
TRBV5-1	TRBJ2-5	TRBD1	NA	TGCGCCAGCAGCTTGGGGACAGGGGGACAAGAGACCCAGTACTTC	CASSLGTGGQETQYF
TRBV5-4	TRBJ1-1	NA	NA	TGTGCCAGCAGCTTGGACGGGGGGACCCATGAAGCTTTCTTT	CASSLDGGTHEAFF
TRBV25-1	TRBJ2-1	TRBD2	NA	TGTGCCAGCAGTGAATTTGAAGCGGGAGATAGGTATGAGCAGTTCTTC	CASSEFEAGDRYEQFF
TRBV5-1	TRBJ2-1	NA	NA	TGCGCCAGCAGCTTGGGACTCGGGGTGGGTGAGCAGTTCTTC	CASSLGLGVGEQFF
TRBV29-1	TRBJ2-1	TRBD2	NA	TGCAGCGCACTAGGACTAGCGGGAATCAATGAGCAGTTCTTC	CSALGLAGINEQFF
TRBV7-6	TRBJ2-2	TRBD2	NA	TGTGCCAGCAGCTTAGCGGGAGGGACCGGGGAGCTGTTTTTT	CASSLAGGTGELFF
TRBV29-1	TRBJ2-7	TRBD2	NA	TGCAGCGTTGATACCGGGTCTAGCGGGAGGGCCGAGGTCTACGAGCAGTACTTC	CSVDTGSSGRAEVYEQYF
TRBV7-2	TRBJ2-2	NA	NA	TGTGCCAGCAGCTCGATGGGCGACCCGGACACCGGGGAGCTGTTTTTT	CASSSMGDPDTGELFF
TRBV2	TRBJ2-5	NA	once	TGTGCCAGCAGGAATCGAGGGGGGGCAGAGGAGACCCAGTACTTC	CASRNRGGAEETQYF
TRBV30	TRBJ1-1	NA	once	TGTGCCTGGAGTGACGGGGAGAACACTGAAGCTTTCTTT	CAWSDGENTEAFF
TRBV21-1	TRBJ1-2	NA	NA	TGTGCCAGCAGCATACGGACAGGGGGCTATGGCTACACCTTC	CASSIRTGGYGYTF
TRBV13	TRBJ2-2	NA	NA	TGTGCCAGCAGCTTTAGGTCAGGGCGTACCGGGGAGCTGTTTTTT	CASSFRSGRTGELFF